The 30 T cell receptor beta chains in this list originate from one sample, sequenced in a study of OX40 agonist ivuxolimab in advanced cancers. This table comes from immunoSEQ multiplex PCR, and its TCRdb copy is limited to in-frame clones, with some not included. Of 70,000 to 90,000 clones listed, just under 85% are singletons. Sequences were derived from CD4+ or CD8+ T cells sorted from blood, sampled in a trial of the OX40 agonist ivuxolimab. These receptors were obtained from an adult with an advanced solid tumor such as melanoma, head and neck, liver or kidney cancer.

This clone was detected only a few times. The sample has other DNA sequences that encode this CDR3 too. The chain is built from TRBV7-3 and TRBJ1-1; unclear D gene. Germline V CDR1 and CDR2: SGHTA, FQGTGA. V dropped 2 bases and J dropped 2 bases, with 6 bases sitting between them. This CDR3 region has 13 residues. The chain's CDR3 is CASSLGANTEAFF. The CDR3 DNA reads TGTGCCAGCAGCTTAGGAGCTAACACTGAAGCTTTCTTT.

The chain employs TRBV5-1 and TRBJ2-1; 7 nucleotides line up with TRBD1. The CDR3 runs 13 residues. V lost 0 bases and J lost 8; bases outside the gene matches: 2. Germline V gene lookup returns CDR1 SGHRS and CDR2 YFSETQ. The CDR3 nucleotides read TGCGCCAGCAGCTTGGGACAGGGAGATGAGCAGTTCTTC. Amino acids: CASSLGQGDEQFF.

J is TRBJ2-1 and V is TRBV27, with 7 nucleotides matching TRBD2. V dropped 8 bases and J dropped 15; count of bases not matched to a gene: 7. The CDR3 totals 10 residues. Germline V gene data show CDR1 as MNHEY and CDR2 as SMNVEV (reference sequence). CDR3 nucleotide sequence: TGTGCCAGCGGCCCCGGGGGGTTGTTCTTC. Its translation: CASGPGGLFF.

This chain's CDR3 is CASSEAVGPKSNEQYF. In DNA, the CDR3 is TGTGCCAGCAGTGAAGCAGTGGGCCCGAAGTCGAACGAGCAGTACTTC. The rearrangement uses TRBV6-1 and TRBJ2-7; D gene uncertain. V lost 0 bases to trimming and J lost 5 bases, with 17 bases between them. The CDR3 has 16 residues. Germline CDR1 and CDR2: MNHNS and SASEGT.

This chain connects TRBV15 to TRBJ2-5; D is perhaps TRBD1 or TRBD2 (5 bases each). There are 16 residues in the CDR3. Per the germline V gene, CDR1 is LNHNV and CDR2 is YYDKDF (reference sequence). V gave up 1 base and J gave up 0 bases, with 12 bases separating them. The CDR3 nucleotides are TGTGCCACCAGCAGAGCGCAAGGGACCAACCAAGAGACCCAGTACTTC. Translated, it gives CATSRAQGTNQETQYF. The full variable domain, rest sourced from reference TRBV15 and TRBJ2-5, is DAMVIQNPRYQVTQFGKPVTLSCSQTLNHNVMYWYQQKSSQAPKLLFHYYDKDFNNEADTPDNFQSRRPNTSFCFLDIRSPGLGDTAMYLCATSRAQGTNQETQYFGPGTRLLVL.

J is TRBJ1-2 and V is TRBV4-1; D possibly corresponds to TRBD1 (5 bases). Germline assignment: CDR1 MGHRA and CDR2 YSYEKL. V was cut by 0 bases and J by 7 bases, with 15 bases left in between. The CDR3 totals 15 residues. This chain's CDR3 is CASSQDSGRQGGYTF. In DNA, the CDR3 is TGCGCCAGCAGCCAAGATAGTGGTCGTCAGGGTGGCTACACCTTC.

The chain carries TRBV19 and TRBJ2-7; tentatively, D is TRBD1 (5 bases). V lost 10 bases to trimming and J lost 5 bases, with 12 bases between them. This CDR3 has 11 amino acids. Germline CDR1 reads LNHDA; CDR2 reads SQIVND (reference sequence). The CDR3 loop is CATLQGHEQYF. The CDR3 DNA reads as TGTGCCACCCTGCAGGGCCACGAGCAGTACTTC.

This clone occurred once. This chain links TRBV6-5 with TRBJ1-2; 7 nucleotides match TRBD1. The V and J ends lost 5 bases and 4 bases, in that order; junction bases with no gene match: 4. Germline CDR1 reads MNHEY; CDR2 reads SVGAGI. The CDR3 sequence is 13 residues long. CDR3 sequence: CASSRDRGYGYTF. CDR3 in DNA: TGTGCCAGCAGTAGGGACAGAGGCTATGGCTACACCTTC.

The chain joins TRBV5-1 to TRBJ2-2; 7 positions agree with TRBD1. With 1 base clipped from V and 7 bases from J, the junction kept 4 bases outside the gene matches. Germline V gene data show CDR1 as SGHRS and CDR2 as YFSETQ. This CDR3 is built from 14 residues. CDR3: CASSLRQGDGELFF. CDR3 DNA sequence: TGCGCCAGCAGCTTGAGGCAGGGGGACGGGGAGCTGTTTTTT.

This clone has a single count. The rearrangement links TRBV5-1 to TRBJ1-4, with D tentatively TRBD1 (5 bases). Per the germline V gene, CDR1 is SGHRS and CDR2 is YFSETQ. V lost 0 bases, J lost 5 bases, and 11 bases lay in between. CDR3 length: 15 residues. CDR3 sequence: CASSLALSGNEKLFF. The CDR3 nucleotides read TGCGCCAGCAGCTTGGCTTTGTCAGGGAATGAAAAACTGTTTTTT.

CDR3 coding DNA: TGCGCCAGCAGCTTGGTCCCGGGACCCTACGAGCAGTACTTC. Its protein product is CASSLVPGPYEQYF. The V call is TRBV5-1, the J call TRBJ2-7, with D perhaps TRBD1 or TRBD2 (5 bases each). CDR3 length equals 14 residues. V was shortened by 0 bases and J by 2 bases, with 9 bases between the two germline ends. CDR1 is SGHRS and CDR2 is YFSETQ in the germline V gene.

This chain joins TRBV7-2 and TRBJ2-1; a possible D gene is TRBD1 (5 bases). The CDR3 loop spans 12 amino acids. Germline values: CDR1 SGHTA, CDR2 FQGNSA. Trimming removed 5 bases at V and 7 bases at J, with 9 bases between. CDR3 protein: CASSLYRNEQFF. Written as DNA, the CDR3 is TGTGCCAGCAGCCTCTACAGGAATGAGCAGTTCTTC.

The chain recombines TRBV6-1 with TRBJ2-7, with 9 bases that match TRBD1. CDR1 and CDR2 (germline): MNHNS, SASEGT. The V gene end was trimmed by 0 bases and the J gene end by 5 bases; junction bases not matched to a gene: 8. The CDR3 is 16 amino acids. This CDR3 is CASSEAQGQGVDEQYF. For the CDR3, the DNA is TGTGCCAGCAGTGAAGCTCAGGGACAGGGAGTCGACGAGCAGTACTTC.

The chain joins TRBV5-8 to TRBJ1-5; the D is unclear. This CDR3 comprises 16 residues. Germline CDR1 reads SGHTS; CDR2 reads YDEGEE. V lost 4 bases and J lost 2, with 16 bases in between. The CDR3 DNA reads TGTGCCAGCAGCGCCCCGGATCCGACTGGCAATCAGCCCCAGCATTTT. Its translation: CASSAPDPTGNQPQHF.

The gene calls are TRBV19 and TRBJ2-5, with a possible D match to TRBD2 (5 bases). Germline lookup yields CDR1 LNHDA and CDR2 SQIVND (reference sequence). V was cut by 7 bases and J by 6 bases, with 9 bases left in between. The CDR3 is made up of 11 amino acids. The DNA for the CDR3 is TGTGCCAGTAAAGGGAGCCAGACCCAGTACTTC. It yields the protein CASKGSQTQYF.

The chain employs TRBV28 and TRBJ2-2; D is ambiguous. The V end lost 8 bases, the J end lost 2 bases, and 12 bases lay between the germline ends. The CDR3 length is 14 residues. Germline lookup yields CDR1 MDHEN and CDR2 SYDVKM. The CDR3 protein is CASGPVTNTGELFF. The DNA for the CDR3 is TGTGCCAGCGGACCCGTTACAAACACCGGGGAGCTGTTTTTT.

This chain uses TRBV19 with TRBJ2-6; D is unresolved. The CDR3 is 16 amino acids. V dropped 4 bases and J dropped 4 bases, with 14 bases sitting between them. Germline V gene data show CDR1 as LNHDA and CDR2 as SQIVND (reference sequence). The CDR3 loop is CASSTGKNPGANVLTF. CDR3 nucleotides: TGTGCCAGTAGTACTGGGAAGAACCCCGGGGCCAACGTCCTGACTTTC.

The V call is TRBV11-2, the J call TRBJ1-3; possible D gene TRBD1, 6 bases. Trimming shortened V by 5 bases and J by 0 bases, and 14 bases separated the two germline ends. The CDR3 sequence is 16 residues long. CDR1 SGHAT and CDR2 FQNNGV come from the germline V gene. Here the CDR3 reads CASSDLRGFSGNTIYF. The CDR3 nucleotides read TGTGCCAGCAGCGATTTAAGGGGGTTCTCTGGAAACACCATATATTTT.

The chain is built from TRBV30 and TRBJ1-4, with TRBD1 matching 7 bases. The V gene end was trimmed by 7 bases and the J gene end by 4 bases; junction bases not matched to a gene: 6. This CDR3 has 13 amino acids. From germline, CDR1 is GTSNPN and CDR2 SVGIG (reference sequence). The CDR3 nucleotides are TGTGCCTCTGGGACAGCCAATAATGAAAAACTGTTTTTT. It translates to CASGTANNEKLFF.

The chain uses TRBV2 and TRBJ2-3, with D unclear. Trimming removed 3 bases at V and 8 bases at J, with 3 bases between. This CDR3 has 10 residues. Germline CDR1 is SNHLY and CDR2 is FYNNEI. The CDR3 DNA sequence: TGTGCCAGCAGTGAGGCTACGCAGTATTTT. Protein product: CASSEATQYF.

This chain links TRBV30 with TRBJ1-5, with a possible D match to TRBD1 (6 bases). V dropped 3 bases and J dropped 0 bases, with 15 bases sitting between them. The V gene's germline CDR1 is GTSNPN and CDR2 SVGIG (reference sequence). CDR3 length equals 16 residues. The chain's CDR3 is CAWSRGGVHSNQPQHF. As DNA, the CDR3 is TGTGCCTGGAGCAGAGGGGGGGTCCATAGCAATCAGCCCCAGCATTTT.

This chain uses TRBV29-1 with TRBJ2-5; 10 bases map to TRBD2. Germline CDR1 SQVTM, CDR2 ANQGSEA. CDR3 length equals 14 residues. Losses at the gene ends were 4 bases for V and 4 bases for J; bases not matched to a gene: 6. The CDR3 protein is CSVAPSGSGETQYF. The CDR3 bases are TGCAGCGTTGCCCCTAGCGGGAGCGGAGAGACCCAGTACTTC.

This sequence joins TRBV9 and TRBJ1-1; D gene unclear. Per the germline V gene, CDR1 is SGDLS and CDR2 is YYNGEE. Trimming took 0 bases from V and 1 from J, leaving 10 bases between them. The CDR3 sequence is 15 residues long. The CDR3 DNA is TGTGCCAGCAGCGTAGACTCGTGGACGAACACTGAAGCTTTCTTT. Encoded protein: CASSVDSWTNTEAFF.

This chain uses TRBV30 with TRBJ2-5; TRBD2 aligns across 14 bases. Germline V lookup: CDR1 GTSNPN, CDR2 SVGIG (reference sequence). V shed 2 bases and J 7 bases; nucleotides not matched to a gene: 12. The CDR3 is 17 residues long. CDR3 in DNA: TGTGCCTGGAGTCAGCACACGGGACTAGCGGGAGTTGGGACCCAGTACTTC. The encoded protein is CAWSQHTGLAGVGTQYF.

This chain uses TRBV5-5 with TRBJ1-1; maybe TRBD1 (5 bases). This CDR3 contains 13 residues. The germline V and J ends were trimmed by 3 bases and 7 bases, with 13 bases remaining between them. CDR1 is SGHKS, CDR2 YYEKEE, per germline (reference sequence). In DNA, the CDR3 is TGTGCCAGCAGCTCGGGACCGGTGGGTGAAGCTTTCTTT. This encodes CASSSGPVGEAFF.

CDR3 region: CASSLIGSSYNSPLHF. DNA for the CDR3: TGTGCCAGCAGCTTAATAGGGAGCTCCTATAATTCACCCCTCCACTTT. The chain combines TRBV11-2 with TRBJ1-6; D gene uncertain. V lost 2 bases and J lost 0, with 8 bases in between. Germline values: CDR1 SGHAT, CDR2 FQNNGV. The CDR3 contains 16 residues.

This sequence joins TRBV18 and TRBJ1-1, with 7 bases fitting TRBD1. The germline CDR1 and CDR2 sequences are KGHSH and LQKENI. The length of the CDR3 is 16 residues. V lost 1 base to trimming and J lost 0 bases; unmatched junction nucleotides: 5. The CDR3 region has the DNA TGTGCCAGCTCACCACGGCAGGGGGTATTGAACACTGAAGCTTTCTTT. Its translation: CASSPRQGVLNTEAFF.

The chain is built from TRBV11-1 and TRBJ1-2; 10 bases agree with TRBD1. Germline-derived CDR1 and CDR2 are SGHAT and FQDESV (reference sequence). The CDR3 sequence is 14 residues long. Trimming took 5 bases from V and 8 from J; bases not matched to a gene: 8. The CDR3 loop is CASSPDRGQMGYTF. DNA for the CDR3: TGTGCCAGCAGCCCCGACAGGGGGCAGATGGGCTACACCTTC.

This clone was counted a few times. This chain uses TRBV5-1 with TRBJ1-2; tentatively, D is TRBD1 (5 bases). CDR1 is SGHRS, CDR2 YFSETQ, per germline. V shed 4 bases and J shed 2 bases, with 15 bases lying between them. The CDR3 spans 15 residues. CDR3 amino acids: CASSPGGAENYGYTF. CDR3 coding DNA: TGCGCCAGCAGCCCCGGGGGTGCGGAAAACTATGGCTACACCTTC.

The rearrangement joins TRBV6-1 to TRBJ2-1; 8 nucleotides align to TRBD2. CDR3 size: 14 residues. V was pared by 7 bases and J by 5 bases, with 7 bases of the junction left unmatched. The germline V gene has CDR1 MNHNS and CDR2 SASEGT. CDR3 DNA sequence: TGTGCCAGCATCGTCGGGGGGGACAACAATGAGCAGTTCTTC. It translates to CASIVGGDNNEQFF.